This TCR beta chain was found in a study of Ad26.COV2.S vaccination and SARS-CoV-2 variants. The wider study: Donor participated within the Ad26.COV2.S arm of the COV1001 trial. Ad26.COV2.S was injected intramuscularly once or twice, 56 days apart. Findings and limits, study-wide: Vaccinees and placebo recipients showed similar non-spike TCR breadth. Breadth, reportedly substantial, characterized the spike-specific CD8+ and CD4+ T cell responses after vaccination.

The assay was immunoSEQ multiplex PCR, and TCRdb's table has in-frame clones only and misses some. The table shows some 520,000 clones, with 87% occurring only once. Germline V gene sequence: CDR1 SGHRS, CDR2 YFSETQ. The CDR3 has 14 amino acids. Trimming removed 1 base from V and 2 bases from J, with 7 bases in between. Treatment here: some 19 received Ad26.COV2.S at low or high dose, single or two shots; 5 received placebo; per-sample allocation not given. The study sampled participants on day 63 after the first vaccine or placebo injection. Note on this clone: Its matching antigen is unknown.

The V call is TRBV5-1, the J call TRBJ2-1; no clear D gene. The source is a person between 18 and 65 years old who received the Ad26.COV2.S COVID-19 vaccine or a placebo. This specimen consisted of peripheral blood, obtained in a trial of Ad26.COV2.S vaccine versus placebo. The CDR3 is CASSLPGPYNEQFF. CDR3 sequence (DNA): TGCGCCAGCAGCTTGCCCGGGCCCTACAATGAGCAGTTCTTC. Supplemented by reference TRBV5-1 and TRBJ2-1, the full variable domain reads KAGVTQTPRYLIKTRGQQVTLSCSPISGHRSVSWYQQTPGQGLQFLFEYFSETQRNKGNFPGRFSGRQFSNSRSEMNVSTLELGDSALYLCASSLPGPYNEQFFGPGTRLTVL.